The 29 T cell receptor beta chains given below trace back to one sample, sequenced in a study of CD8+ T cells in alopecia areata. Regarding treatment: oral pan-JAK inhibitor, 5-10 mg twice daily. Isolated RNA was reverse transcribed into cDNA used as the sequencing template. This table comes from immunoSEQ multiplex PCR, and its TCRdb copy is limited to in-frame clones, with some not included. Of more than 90,000 clones listed, just under 60% are singletons. Sequencing used CD8+ T cells sorted from blood, obtained at approximately week 56, from a patient treated with tofacitinib. The origin of the receptors is a human donor with alopecia areata.

This chain links TRBV6-5 with TRBJ2-4, with D possibly being TRBD1 (6 bases). V was shortened by 6 bases and J by 0 bases, with 12 bases between the two germline ends. CDR3 length: 15 residues. CDR1 is MNHEY and CDR2 is SVGAGI in the germline V gene. CDR3 coding DNA: TGTGCCAGCAGCCAGGACAGACTAGCCAAAAACATTCAGTACTTC. Amino acids: CASSQDRLAKNIQYF.

This chain uses TRBV5-1 with TRBJ1-2, with D possibly being TRBD1 (5 bases). CDR1 and CDR2 from the germline V gene are SGHRS and YFSETQ. V dropped 0 bases and J dropped 6 bases, with 12 bases sitting between them. The CDR3 is made up of 14 amino acids. As DNA, the CDR3 is TGCGCCAGCAGCTTGGAGACAGCGCGGGATGGCTACACCTTC. This sequence encodes CASSLETARDGYTF.

V gene TRBV5-1 combines with J gene TRBJ2-2; 9 positions agree with TRBD1. The junction had 11 bases not matched to a gene; V was cut back by 4 bases and J by 7 bases. Germline V gene data show CDR1 as SGHRS and CDR2 as YFSETQ. The CDR3 is 16 amino acids. CDR3 residues: CASSMPRTGEVGELFF. The CDR3 nucleotides are TGCGCCAGCAGCATGCCTCGGACAGGGGAAGTCGGGGAGCTGTTTTTT.

This chain connects TRBV30 to TRBJ2-1; D not resolved. There are 13 residues in the CDR3. The V and J ends lost 2 bases and 7 bases respectively, with 12 bases between them. Germline V gene data show CDR1 as GTSNPN and CDR2 as SVGIG (reference sequence). In nucleotides, the CDR3 is TGTGCCTGGAGTACCGACCTTCGAAATGAGCAGTTCTTC. It specifies CAWSTDLRNEQFF.

V gene TRBV30 combines with J gene TRBJ2-7, with D maybe TRBD1 (6 bases). Germline V gives CDR1 GTSNPN, CDR2 SVGIG (reference sequence). This CDR3 contains 12 residues. V lost 0 bases to trimming and J lost 5 bases, with 8 bases between them. The CDR3 sequence: CAWSVRGDEQYF. The CDR3 nucleotides read TGTGCCTGGAGTGTCAGGGGAGACGAGCAGTACTTC.

This chain connects TRBV10-3 to TRBJ2-7; possible D gene TRBD1, 5 bases. Germline V lookup: CDR1 ENHRY, CDR2 SYGVKD. V lost 10 bases to trimming and J lost 1 base, with 11 bases between them. The CDR3 has 12 residues. CDR3 nucleotides: TGTGCCACCGAAGGACATTCCTACGAGCAGTACTTC. Translating gives CATEGHSYEQYF.

V and J are TRBV4-1 and TRBJ1-2; 8 bases fit TRBD1. V shed 1 base and J 1 base; nucleotides not matched to a gene: 2. Germline V CDR1 and CDR2: MGHRA, YSYEKL. The CDR3 runs 15 residues. The CDR3 here is CASSQADRGNYGYTF. In DNA, the CDR3 is TGCGCCAGCAGCCAAGCCGACAGGGGTAACTATGGCTACACCTTC.

CDR3 protein: CASSSIAGGDLDTQYF. The CDR3 nucleotides read TGTGCCAGCAGCTCGATAGCGGGGGGAGACCTCGATACGCAGTATTTT. The chain combines TRBV7-8 with TRBJ2-3; TRBD2 aligns across 10 bases. This CDR3 is 16 amino acids long. Germline V gene lookup returns CDR1 SGHVS and CDR2 FQNEAQ. After removal of 4 bases from V and 6 bases from J, the junction contained 10 bases not matched to a gene.

The J gene is TRBJ1-4, the V gene TRBV14; the D is unclear. CDR1 is SGHDN and CDR2 is FVKESK in the germline V gene. The V end lost 5 bases, the J end lost 4 bases, and 14 bases lay between the germline ends. The CDR3 sequence is 15 residues long. The chain's CDR3 is CASSVRRTDNEKLFF. As DNA, the CDR3 is TGTGCCAGCAGCGTACGACGGACCGATAATGAAAAACTGTTTTTT. The whole variable domain, remainder taken from reference TRBV14 and TRBJ1-4, is EAGVTQFPSHSVIEKGQTVTLRCDPISGHDNLYWYRRVMGKEIKFLLHFVKESKQDESGMPNNRFLAERTGGTYSTLKVQPAELEDSGVYFCASSVRRTDNEKLFFGSGTQLSVL.

The chain carries TRBV11-2 and TRBJ2-3; 10 bases fit TRBD1. This CDR3 comprises 15 residues. CDR1 SGHAT and CDR2 FQNNGV come from the germline V gene. Losses at the gene ends were 3 bases for V and 0 bases for J; bases not matched to a gene: 0. The CDR3 DNA follows: TGTGCCAGCAGCTTGGGACAGGGGAGCACAGATACGCAGTATTTT. Protein product: CASSLGQGSTDTQYF.

This sequence joins TRBV10-3 and TRBJ1-6; D remains unclear. This CDR3 has 14 amino acids. Deletions cut 3 bases from V and 6 bases from J, with 9 bases between. Germline CDR1 reads ENHRY; CDR2 reads SYGVKD. CDR3 nucleotide sequence: TGTGCCATCAGTGACCCAAAGGCTAATTCACCCCTCCACTTT. This sequence encodes CAISDPKANSPLHF.

This clone was seen a few times. The J gene is TRBJ2-3, the V gene TRBV30; TRBD2 is a possible D gene (6 bases). Looked up from germline, CDR1 is GTSNPN and CDR2 is SVGIG (reference sequence). The V gene lost 2 bases and the J gene lost 5 bases, with 11 bases spanning the gap. This CDR3 has 13 residues. The CDR3 nucleotides read TGTGCCTGGAGTATCCGGGGAGGAGATACGCAGTATTTT. It is translated as CAWSIRGGDTQYF.

This chain joins TRBV5-6 and TRBJ1-1; a weak D match, TRBD1 (6 bases). The CDR3 consists of 15 residues. Deletions cut 4 bases from V and 1 base from J, with 14 bases between. Germline-derived CDR1 and CDR2 are SGHDT and YYEEEE. The CDR3 spells CASSAEQGWNTEAFF. CDR3 DNA sequence: TGTGCCAGCAGCGCCGAACAGGGATGGAACACTGAAGCTTTCTTT.

V usage is TRBV9 and J usage is TRBJ2-7; 9 nucleotides line up with TRBD2. The CDR3 extends over 15 amino acids. J gave up 10 bases and V 0 bases, and 11 bases lay outside the gene matches. Germline loops: CDR1 SGDLS, CDR2 YYNGEE. The CDR3 spells CASSVGGGAGGEQYF. CDR3 DNA: TGTGCCAGCAGCGTAGGTGGCGGAGCGGGGGGAGAACAGTACTTC.

The V and J genes are TRBV6-5 and TRBJ2-3; D is ambiguous. Trimming took 2 bases from V and 14 from J, leaving 23 bases between them. The germline V gene encodes CDR1 MNHEY and CDR2 SVGAGI. The CDR3 runs to 15 residues. The CDR3 region has the DNA TGTGCCAGCAGTTACGCGGCCCCCAACCCGGGCACAGTGTATTTT. As protein: CASSYAAPNPGTVYF.

The V call is TRBV15, the J call TRBJ1-2, with D hard to call. The CDR3 runs 16 residues. The V gene's germline CDR1 is LNHNV and CDR2 YYDKDF (reference sequence). Trimming pared 0 bases from V and 3 bases from J, leaving 14 bases between. CDR3 region: CATSRDHSQDDYGYTF. DNA for the CDR3: TGTGCCACCAGCAGAGATCACTCCCAGGACGACTATGGCTACACCTTC. Complete variable domain (other parts from reference TRBV15 and TRBJ1-2): DAMVIQNPRYQVTQFGKPVTLSCSQTLNHNVMYWYQQKSSQAPKLLFHYYDKDFNNEADTPDNFQSRRPNTSFCFLDIRSPGLGDTAMYLCATSRDHSQDDYGYTFGSGTRLTVV.

The chain carries TRBV13 and TRBJ2-7; 8 bases fit TRBD1. The trim removed 3 bases at V and 6 bases at J, leaving 4 bases unmatched. The CDR3 contains 13 residues. From germline, CDR1 is PRHDT and CDR2 FYEKMQ (reference sequence). CDR3 amino acids: CASSFYGQGEQYF. Here the CDR3 DNA reads TGTGCCAGCAGCTTCTATGGACAGGGCGAGCAGTACTTC.

Turning to this clone: Other DNA sequences in the sample encode the same CDR3. In DNA, the CDR3 is TGCAGCGTTGAGGGTCTAGGGGAGACCCAGTACTTC. As protein: CSVEGLGETQYF. The rearrangement links TRBV29-1 to TRBJ2-5, with no clear D. Trimming removed 3 bases from V and 5 bases from J, with 10 bases in between. This CDR3 spans 12 amino acids. CDR1 SQVTM and CDR2 ANQGSEA come from the germline V gene.

This clone was seen once. This chain joins TRBV5-6 and TRBJ2-7; D gene uncertain. Germline V gene sequence: CDR1 SGHDT, CDR2 YYEEEE. CDR3 size: 14 residues. V lost 0 bases, J lost 2 bases, and 9 bases lay in between. The CDR3 region is CASSLDLGTYEQYF. CDR3 DNA sequence: TGTGCCAGCAGCTTGGATCTGGGGACCTACGAGCAGTACTTC.

The rearrangement uses TRBV30 and TRBJ2-7, with a possible D match to TRBD1 (6 bases). Germline CDR1 and CDR2: GTSNPN and SVGIG (reference sequence). The CDR3 covers 11 residues. V was shortened by 4 bases and J by 6 bases, with 10 bases between the two germline ends. The chain's CDR3 is CAWTRGAEQYF. The CDR3 DNA is TGTGCCTGGACCAGGGGTGCCGAGCAGTACTTC.

This clone was counted once. This chain uses TRBV30 with TRBJ2-2; TRBD2 is a possible D gene (5 bases). This CDR3 contains 14 residues. The V gene lost 2 bases and the J gene lost 5 bases, with 12 bases spanning the gap. Germline V CDR1 and CDR2: GTSNPN, SVGIG (reference sequence). The CDR3 region is CAWSFGLQTGELFF. In nucleotides, the CDR3 is TGTGCCTGGAGTTTTGGACTCCAAACCGGGGAGCTGTTTTTT.

V gene TRBV5-5 combines with J gene TRBJ2-2; D is ambiguous. There are 14 residues in the CDR3. Germline CDR1 SGHKS, CDR2 YYEKEE (reference sequence). V dropped 4 bases and J dropped 3 bases, with 10 bases sitting between them. CDR3 protein: CASSLRADTGELFF. The CDR3 DNA is TGTGCCAGCAGCCTAAGGGCGGACACCGGGGAGCTGTTTTTT.

The chain is built from TRBV4-1 and TRBJ1-2; 7 positions agree with TRBD1. Germline loops: CDR1 MGHRA, CDR2 YSYEKL. The CDR3 spans 20 residues. V shed 2 bases, J shed 0 bases, and the junction held 18 bases outside the gene matches. CDR3 DNA: TGCGCCAGCAGCCAATTTAGCCCTTGGACAGGCCCCCAGCCTAACTATGGCTACACCTTC. Translating it yields CASSQFSPWTGPQPNYGYTF.

V and J are TRBV29-1 and TRBJ2-1, with 7 bases aligning to TRBD1. V was pared by 6 bases and J by 0 bases, with 2 bases of the junction left unmatched. This CDR3 spans 13 amino acids. Germline V gene sequence: CDR1 SQVTM, CDR2 ANQGSEA. The chain's CDR3 is CSVGQSSYNEQFF. The CDR3 DNA follows: TGCAGCGTGGGACAGAGCTCCTACAATGAGCAGTTCTTC.

CDR3: CASSYLPGQGTGELFF. CDR3 nucleotides: TGTGCCAGCAGTTACCTACCGGGACAGGGCACCGGGGAGCTGTTTTTT. The chain uses TRBV6-5 and TRBJ2-2; 9 nucleotides align to TRBD1. Germline CDR1 reads MNHEY; CDR2 reads SVGAGI. Germline trimming cut 2 bases from V and 4 bases from J; bases unmatched to any gene: 5. The CDR3 has 16 residues.

The J gene is TRBJ2-7, the V gene TRBV9, with a weak D call TRBD1 (5 bases). Trimming cost V 0 bases and J 0 bases, with 7 bases left between them. Germline CDR1 is SGDLS and CDR2 is YYNGEE. CDR3 length: 14 amino acids. The CDR3 coding sequence is TGTGCCAGCAGCGTAGTCGACAGCTCCTACGAGCAGTACTTC. It is translated as CASSVVDSSYEQYF.

The CDR3 DNA sequence: TGTGCCAGCAGTGAAGAAGAGTCACAGTGGCCATATGGCTACACCTTC. Protein sequence: CASSEEESQWPYGYTF. The chain is built from TRBV2 and TRBJ1-2, with no clear D. Per germline, CDR1 SNHLY and CDR2 FYNNEI. The CDR3 runs to 16 residues. Trimming took off 1 base at V and 5 bases at J, with 17 bases between the two ends.

V usage is TRBV5-6 and J usage is TRBJ2-7, with no clear D. The germline V gene has CDR1 SGHDT and CDR2 YYEEEE. The CDR3 runs to 12 residues. V was trimmed by 3 bases and J by 6 bases, leaving 10 bases between them. The CDR3 region is CASSWEGREQYF. In DNA, the CDR3 is TGTGCCAGCAGCTGGGAAGGACGCGAGCAGTACTTC.

The rearrangement uses TRBV5-6 and TRBJ2-7, with D possibly TRBD1 on 6 matching bases. This CDR3 contains 16 residues. Germline V lookup: CDR1 SGHDT, CDR2 YYEEEE. V lost 4 bases to trimming and J lost 0 bases, with 17 bases between them. DNA of the CDR3: TGTGCCAGCAGCCCCGGGACAAACTCATTCTCCTACGAGCAGTACTTC. Its translation: CASSPGTNSFSYEQYF.